Presented here are 4 T cell receptor beta chains from one specimen sequenced in a study of beta chain features in type 1 diabetes. Reverse transcription of all isolated RNA meant that expressed TCRB transcripts were sequenced. TCRdb's copy holds only in-frame clones and misses some; the assay was immunoSEQ multiplex PCR. The sample holds 600,000 to 650,000 clones; roughly 16% are singletons and the top ten take 0.07% to 0.095%. The sequencing input was naive CD4+ T cells from blood. Every receptor here comes from a man between 18 and 35 years old in good health.

A few counts support this clone. This sequence joins TRBV5-4 and TRBJ2-1; 7 bases fit TRBD1. The germline V gene has CDR1 SGHNT and CDR2 YYREEE (reference sequence). The CDR3 spans 14 residues. Trimming removed 3 bases from V and 8 bases from J; junction bases left unmatched: 8. CDR3 bases: TGTGCCAGCAGCTCCGACAGGGTCCCCCATGAGCAGTTCTTC. Amino acids: CASSSDRVPHEQFF.

This clone was detected only a few times. The CDR3 DNA reads TGTGCCATCAGTGAGGGGACAGGGGGCCTCTATGGCTACACCTTC. This gives the protein CAISEGTGGLYGYTF. V and J are TRBV10-3 and TRBJ1-2; 12 nucleotides line up with TRBD1. CDR1 is ENHRY, CDR2 SYGVKD, per germline. J gave up 4 bases and V 2 bases, and 2 bases lay outside the gene matches. This CDR3 has 15 amino acids.

This clone was counted a single time. The chain links TRBV9 to TRBJ1-2, with D possibly TRBD1 on 5 matching bases. CDR1 is SGDLS and CDR2 is YYNGEE in the germline V gene. V lost 1 base, J lost 6 bases, and 10 bases lay in between. The CDR3 loop spans 13 amino acids. The CDR3 DNA follows: TGTGCCAGCAGCGTACTGGCAGGGCATGGCTACACCTTC. This gives the protein CASSVLAGHGYTF.

V and J are TRBV11-1 and TRBJ2-6; TRBD1 agrees at 10 bases. After removal of 3 bases from V and 1 base from J, the junction contained 3 bases not matched to a gene. The CDR3 covers 17 residues. Germline CDR1 and CDR2: SGHAT and FQDESV (reference sequence). The CDR3, as DNA: TGTGCCAGCAGCTTCGACAGGGGGCTATCTGGGGCCAACGTCCTGACTTTC. Protein: CASSFDRGLSGANVLTF. Full variable domain (remainder filled in from reference TRBV11-1 and TRBJ2-6): EAEVAQSPRYKITEKSQAVAFWCDPISGHATLYWYRQILGQGPELLVQFQDESVVDDSQLPKDRFSAERLKGVDSTLKIQPAELGDSAMYLCASSFDRGLSGANVLTFGAGSRLTVL.